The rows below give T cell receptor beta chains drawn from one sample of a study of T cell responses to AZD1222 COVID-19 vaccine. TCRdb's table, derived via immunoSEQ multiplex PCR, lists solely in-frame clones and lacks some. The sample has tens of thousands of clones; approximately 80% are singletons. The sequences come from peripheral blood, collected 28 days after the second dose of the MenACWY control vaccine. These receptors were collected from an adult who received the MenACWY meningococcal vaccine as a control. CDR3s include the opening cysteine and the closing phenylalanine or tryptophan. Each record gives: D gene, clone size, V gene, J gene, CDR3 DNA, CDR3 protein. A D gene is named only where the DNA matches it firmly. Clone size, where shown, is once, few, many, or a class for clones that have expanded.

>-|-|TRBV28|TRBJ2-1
TGTGCCAGCACCTTAAGCCCCGGGGGAGAGCAGTTCTTC
CASTLSPGGEQFF
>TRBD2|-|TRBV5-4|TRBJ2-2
TGTGCCAGCAGCTACCGGGGGGTAACCGGGGAGCTGTTTTTT
CASSYRGVTGELFF
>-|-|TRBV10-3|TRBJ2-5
TGTGCCATCAGTGAGTCTGGACAGAAGGAGACCCAGTACTTC
CAISESGQKETQYF
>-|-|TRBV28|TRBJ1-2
TGTGCCAGCAGGCGACTTCCTTGGAGGGAAAGAGATGGCTACACCTTC
CASRRLPWRERDGYTF
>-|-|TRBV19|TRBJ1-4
TGTGCCAGTAGTGCCCTGATATTCCGGGATCTACAGGACCCTCATGAAAAACTGTTTTTT
CASSALIFRDLQDPHEKLFF
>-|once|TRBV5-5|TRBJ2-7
TGTGCCAGCAGCTTGGACAGGCCTAGCTCCTACGAGCAGTACTTC
CASSLDRPSSYEQYF
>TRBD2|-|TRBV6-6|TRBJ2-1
TGTGCCAGCAGTCCCATCTTGAGGACTAGTCCCTACAATGAGCAGTTCTTC
CASSPILRTSPYNEQFF
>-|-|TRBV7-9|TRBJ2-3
TGTGCCAGCAGCTTAGGACAGGACCCGGCAGATACGCAGTATTTT
CASSLGQDPADTQYF
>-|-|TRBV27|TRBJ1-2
TGTGCCAGCAGTTTTACGACAGGTCCCGGCGGCTACACCTTC
CASSFTTGPGGYTF
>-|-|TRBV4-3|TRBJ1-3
TGCGCCAGCAGCCAAGATTGGCTCGACTCTGGAAACACCATATATTTT
CASSQDWLDSGNTIYF
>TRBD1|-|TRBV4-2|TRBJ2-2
TGTGCCAGCAGCCAAGATGCCCCGGGACAGGGGCGTACCGGGGAGCTGTTTTTT
CASSQDAPGQGRTGELFF
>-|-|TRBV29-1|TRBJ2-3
TGCAGCGTTGAAGAGACCGGCACAGATACGCAGTATTTT
CSVEETGTDTQYF
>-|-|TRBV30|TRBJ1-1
TGTGCCTGGAGTGGCCGGACAGTCCTAATGAACACTGAAGCTTTCTTT
CAWSGRTVLMNTEAFF
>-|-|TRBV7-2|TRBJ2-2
TGTGCCAGCAGCTACCCGAGGGGAGGGGAGCTGTTTTTT
CASSYPRGGELFF
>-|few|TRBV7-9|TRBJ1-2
TGTGCCAGCAGCTTAGGTGAAGGGACAACTTATGGCTACACCTTC
CASSLGEGTTYGYTF
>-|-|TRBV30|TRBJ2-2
TGTGCCTGGAGTGTGGGCGCGAACACCGGGGAGCTGTTTTTT
CAWSVGANTGELFF
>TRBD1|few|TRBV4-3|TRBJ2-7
TGCGCCAGCAGCCAATCGACAGGGGCGTACGAGCAGTACTTC
CASSQSTGAYEQYF
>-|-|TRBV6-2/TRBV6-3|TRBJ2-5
TGTGCCAGCAGTTTAACGGAGAAGATGTCCCAGTACTTC
CASSLTEKMSQYF
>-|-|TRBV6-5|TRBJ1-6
TGTGCCAGCAGCAGGAGCTCCTATAATTCACCCCTCCACTTT
CASSRSSYNSPLHF
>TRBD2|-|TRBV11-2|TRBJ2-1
TGTGCCAGCAGCTCCCTGAGGAGGACTAGCGAATACAATGAGCAGTTCTTC
CASSSLRRTSEYNEQFF
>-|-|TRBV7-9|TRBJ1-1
TGTGCCAGCAGCTTAGACGTTCAGGGAACCGGGGGGGCTTTCTTT
CASSLDVQGTGGAFF
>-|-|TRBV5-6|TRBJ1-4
TGTGCCAGCAGCGGGAGGGTAAAAGAAAAACTGTTTTTT
CASSGRVKEKLFF
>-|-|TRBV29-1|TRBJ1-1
TGCAGCGTTGCGCCCGGGGGCGGGTTCATCCCGAACACTGAAGCTTTCTTT
CSVAPGGGFIPNTEAFF
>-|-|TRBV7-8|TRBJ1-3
TGTGCCAGCACTCGGAACCTTCGAGCCACCATATATTTT
CASTRNLRATIYF
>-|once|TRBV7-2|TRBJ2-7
TGTGCCAGCAGCTTAGCAAGGGGCGGGGAGCAGTACTTC
CASSLARGGEQYF
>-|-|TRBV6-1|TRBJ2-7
TGTGCCAGCAGTGAGAGGGACCAACACTACGAGCAGTACTTC
CASSERDQHYEQYF
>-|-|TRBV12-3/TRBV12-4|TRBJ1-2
TGTGCCAGCAGTTTAGGGCTTTATGGCTACACCTTC
CASSLGLYGYTF
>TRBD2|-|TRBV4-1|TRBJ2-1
TGCGCCAGCAGCCAAGATGCGGCGGGGGGCTCCTACAATGAGCAGTTCTTC
CASSQDAAGGSYNEQFF
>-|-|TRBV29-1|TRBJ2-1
TGCAGCGTTTCTATTGGCGGGGGCTTTCTCAATGAGCAGTTCTTC
CSVSIGGGFLNEQFF
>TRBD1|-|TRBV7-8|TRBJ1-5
TGTGCCAGCAGCTCCGGACAGGGACAGCCCCAGCATTTT
CASSSGQGQPQHF
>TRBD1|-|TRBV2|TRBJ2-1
TGTGCCAGCAGCGACACAGGGGGCTCCTACAATGAGCAGTTCTTC
CASSDTGGSYNEQFF
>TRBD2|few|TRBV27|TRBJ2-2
TGTGCCAGCAGTTTTGGGCAGGGAGGGACCGGGGAGCTGTTTTTT
CASSFGQGGTGELFF
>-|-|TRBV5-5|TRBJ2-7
TGTGCCAGCAGCTTTGGGCCTCAGTCCTACGAGCAGTACTTC
CASSFGPQSYEQYF
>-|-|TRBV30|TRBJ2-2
TGTGCCTGGAATTGGGCAGGTAACACCGGGGAGCTGTTTTTT
CAWNWAGNTGELFF
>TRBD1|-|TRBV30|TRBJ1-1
TGTGCCTCCCAGGGGGCTGGAGACACTGAAGCTTTCTTT
CASQGAGDTEAFF
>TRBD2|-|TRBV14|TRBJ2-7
TGTGCCAGCAGCGTCGGACTAGCGGGTGTCTACGAGCAGTACTTC
CASSVGLAGVYEQYF
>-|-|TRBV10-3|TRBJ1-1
TGTGCCATCAGTGCCCCGACAGGGAACACTGAAGCTTTCTTT
CAISAPTGNTEAFF
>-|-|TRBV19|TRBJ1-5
TGTGCCAGTAGTCGTAGCAATCAGCCCCAGCATTTT
CASSRSNQPQHF
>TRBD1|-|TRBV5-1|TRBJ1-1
TGCGCCAGCAGCTCCGGGACAGGGTTATACACTGAAGCTTTCTTT
CASSSGTGLYTEAFF
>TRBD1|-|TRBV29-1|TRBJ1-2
TGCAGCGTTGAATCAGGACAGGCCCGGTTGGAGTATGGCTACACCTTC
CSVESGQARLEYGYTF
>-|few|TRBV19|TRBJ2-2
TGTGCCAGTAGTATCGGCAGGGACACCGGGGAGCTGTTTTTT
CASSIGRDTGELFF
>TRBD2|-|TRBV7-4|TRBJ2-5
TGTGCCAGCAGCCTTAGCGGGAGGGGGGAGACCCAGTACTTC
CASSLSGRGETQYF
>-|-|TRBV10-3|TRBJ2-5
TGTGCCATCAGTGAGTCTAGGCAGTTAGGAGAGACCCAGTACTTC
CAISESRQLGETQYF
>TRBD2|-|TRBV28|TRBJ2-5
TGTGCCAGCAGCCGAGCGGGAGGGCCTTCGGAGACCCAGTACTTC
CASSRAGGPSETQYF
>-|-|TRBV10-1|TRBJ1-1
TGCGCCAGCAGTCCCGAGGGTCGTAGCACTGAAGCTTTCTTT
CASSPEGRSTEAFF
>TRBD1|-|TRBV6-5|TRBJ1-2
TGTGCCAGTGGACAGGGGGCGCGCGGAGGCTACACCTTC
CASGQGARGGYTF
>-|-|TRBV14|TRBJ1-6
TGTGCCAGCAGCCCGGAAATTCATTCACCCCTCCACTTT
CASSPEIHSPLHF
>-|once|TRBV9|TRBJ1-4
TGTGCCAGCAGCGTAGGGTCCAGTAATGAAAAACTGTTTTTT
CASSVGSSNEKLFF
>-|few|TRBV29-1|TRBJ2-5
TGCAGCGTTGATGGTCAGCTTGAGACCCAGTACTTC
CSVDGQLETQYF
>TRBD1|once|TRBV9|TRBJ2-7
TGTGCCAGCAGCGTGGCAGGGGGCAACTACGAGCAGTACTTC
CASSVAGGNYEQYF
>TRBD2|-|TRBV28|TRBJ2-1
TGTGCCAGCAGATCAGCGGGGGCGTGGTTCTTC
CASRSAGAWFF
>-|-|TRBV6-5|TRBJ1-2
TGTGCCACCAGAGCCACGCGGGCCTATGGCTACACCTTC
CATRATRAYGYTF
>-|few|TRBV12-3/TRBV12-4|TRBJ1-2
TGTGCCAGCAGTCCCCTGGCCTACTATGGCTACACCTTC
CASSPLAYYGYTF
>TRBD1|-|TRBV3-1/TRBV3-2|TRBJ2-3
TGTGCCAGCAGCCCCCCTTTAAGGGGACAGGGGATCATTAGCACAGATACGCAGTATTTT
CASSPPLRGQGIISTDTQYF
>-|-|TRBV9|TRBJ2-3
TGTGCCAGCAGCGAAGGACTGCTCGATACGCAGTATTTT
CASSEGLLDTQYF
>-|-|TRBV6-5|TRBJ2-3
TGTGCCAGCAGTTACCAGCGCGGGGAGACAGATACGCAGTATTTT
CASSYQRGETDTQYF
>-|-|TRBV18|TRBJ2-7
TGTGCCAGCTCTGACAGCTACGAGCAGTACTTC
CASSDSYEQYF
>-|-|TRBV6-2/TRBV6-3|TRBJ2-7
TGTGCCAGCAACCCGACGGGGAGCTCCTACGAGCAGTACTTC
CASNPTGSSYEQYF
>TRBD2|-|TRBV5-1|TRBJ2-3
TGCGCCAGCAGCACCGCGGGAGATAAAACAGATACGCAGTATTTT
CASSTAGDKTDTQYF
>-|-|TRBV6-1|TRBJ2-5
TGTGCCAGCAGTGAAGAAAGGGGTGCGACCCAGTACTTC
CASSEERGATQYF